The clone carrying this TCR beta chain was detected many times. TCR beta CDR3 regions were amplified from RNA. RT-PCR in the first round (using the HTBI primer set) targeted the TCR CDR3. TCRdb ran MiXCR on the multiplex PCR reads and lists one entry per CDR3 protein. The data show nearly 250,000 distinct CDR3 sequences, about 25% seen once. The data were obtained in a study of T cells in Graves' hyperthyroidism and ophthalmopathy. Sequencing was done on a sample of blood. This TCR was sampled from a woman in her 40s with Graves' ophthalmopathy.

The CDR3 reads CASSPGREQYF. The CDR3 coding sequence is TGTGCCAGCAGTCCGGGACGGGAGCAGTACTTC. The V and J genes are TRBV27 and TRBJ2-7; D assignment may be TRBD1 or TRBD2 (5 bases each). The germline V and J ends were trimmed by 5 bases and 7 bases, with 9 bases remaining between them. CDR3 length: 11 residues. The V gene's germline CDR1 is MNHEY and CDR2 SMNVEV (reference sequence).